The present T cell receptor (beta chain) was sequenced within a study of shared clonotypes between healthy human individuals. Findings and caveats of the study: Collection of samples was limited to blood; tissue repertoires likely differ. The low donor count limited represented genetic and exposure-history diversity.

About this clone itself: Its antigen is not known.

Using about 0.2 ug DNA, 30,000 or so T cell genomes, the sorted-subset replicate PCRs were run. Some clones are missing from TCRdb's copy, which holds only in-frame ones; the method was immunoSEQ multiplex PCR. The sample holds around 1.5 million clones; 95% to 99% are singletons and the top ten take 0.45%. V was pared by 5 bases and J by 2 bases, with 10 bases of the junction left unmatched. The CDR3 covers 15 residues. Germline CDR1 SQVTM, CDR2 ANQGSEA. None of the donors, who were healthy HIV-negative adults, had recently had acute infections or vaccinations. The rearrangement uses TRBV29-1 and TRBJ2-3; 7 nucleotides line up with TRBD2. The sample consisted of naive CD4+ T cells sorted from blood. Documented subset: CD45RA+ positively selected. The sequence came from a man aged 25-45 years in good health. As DNA, the CDR3 is TGCAGCGTTACGGGAAGCGGGATAGACACAGATACGCAGTATTTT. Amino acids: CSVTGSGIDTDTQYF.